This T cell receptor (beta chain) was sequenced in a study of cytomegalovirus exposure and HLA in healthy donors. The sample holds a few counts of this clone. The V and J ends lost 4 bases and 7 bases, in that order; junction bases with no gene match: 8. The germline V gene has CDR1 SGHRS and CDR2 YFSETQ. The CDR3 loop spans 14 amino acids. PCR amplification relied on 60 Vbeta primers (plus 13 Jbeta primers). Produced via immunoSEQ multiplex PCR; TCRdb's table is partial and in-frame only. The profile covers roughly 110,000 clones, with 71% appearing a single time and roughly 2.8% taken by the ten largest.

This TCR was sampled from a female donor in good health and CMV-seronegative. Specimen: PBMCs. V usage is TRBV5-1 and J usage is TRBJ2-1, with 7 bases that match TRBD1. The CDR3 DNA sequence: TGCGCCAGCAGCCTTTACAGGGGAGCAAATGAGCAGTTCTTC. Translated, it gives CASSLYRGANEQFF.